What follows describes a single TCR beta chain. The antigen is unknown. The CDR3 totals 15 residues. Trimming took 3 bases from V and 5 from J, leaving 16 bases between them. Germline CDR1 reads SGHTA; CDR2 reads FQGTGA. This record comes from a study of T cells in narcolepsy. The study, taken as a whole, reports: Autoreactive clonotypes reportedly recurred in blood of same and different patients, not controls. Some memory CD4+ repertoires had no autoreactive clone sequences. HCRT-specific and TRIB2-specific autoreactive clonotypes appeared among same-patient CSF and blood CD4+ clonotypes.

This table comes from immunoSEQ multiplex PCR, and its TCRdb copy is limited to in-frame clones, with some not included. Of about 40,000 clones listed, about 87% are singletons. V gene TRBV7-3 combines with J gene TRBJ1-1; maybe TRBD1 (6 bases). Material: CD45RA- memory CD4+ T cells from PBMCs. This clonotype was sampled from a human donor with narcolepsy. Here the CDR3 DNA reads TGTGCCAGCAGCTTTGGGGGGGCCGTTGGGACTGAAGCTTTCTTT. It codes for CASSFGGAVGTEAFF.